The 14 T cell receptor beta chains below were found in one sample sequenced in a study of cytomegalovirus exposure and HLA in healthy donors. 13 Jbeta primers and 60 Vbeta primers were used for the PCR. Profiled with immunoSEQ multiplex PCR; TCRdb holds only in-frame clones, not every one. The repertoire holds over 150,000 clones, roughly three quarters seen once, with 2.5% to 3.5% in the top ten. Material for sequencing was PBMCs. These receptors originate from a woman between 50 and 59 years old in good health and CMV-seropositive.

The genes are TRBV7-2 and TRBJ2-5; D is perhaps TRBD2 (5 bases). Near its end, the DNA agrees better with TRBJ2-7, so the J call may be wrong. CDR1 is SGHTA, CDR2 FQGNSA, per germline. This CDR3 spans 14 amino acids. The CDR3 region is CAISLSSGSYEQYF. The CDR3 region has the DNA TGTGCCATCTCCCTCTCCAGCGGCTCCTACGAGCAGTACTTC.

The gene calls are TRBV2 and TRBJ2-7; TRBD1 aligns across 8 bases. This CDR3 spans 14 amino acids. The V gene's germline CDR1 is SNHLY and CDR2 FYNNEI. V was clipped by 6 bases and J by 4 bases; unmatched bases: 8. In nucleotides, the CDR3 is TGTGCCAGCAGGGACAGGGTCGTTGGTTACGAGCAGTACTTC. Amino acids: CASRDRVVGYEQYF.

This chain connects TRBV5-5 to TRBJ1-1, with no clear D. There are 13 residues in the CDR3. V was shortened by 0 bases and J by 6 bases, with 9 bases between the two germline ends. Germline CDR1 SGHKS, CDR2 YYEKEE (reference sequence). CDR3 sequence (DNA): TGTGCCAGCAGCTTGGCCGGGGAGGCTGAAGCTTTCTTT. Its translation is CASSLAGEAEAFF.

The chain combines TRBV4-3 with TRBJ1-4, with 10 bases fitting TRBD1. J lost 7 bases, V lost 3 bases, and 2 bases had no gene match. The V gene's germline CDR1 is LGHNA and CDR2 YSLEER. The CDR3 runs 14 residues. The CDR3 loop is CASSHRDRGEKLFF. In DNA, the CDR3 is TGCGCCAGCAGCCACCGGGACAGGGGTGAAAAACTGTTTTTT.

This chain joins TRBV7-2 and TRBJ2-7, with 8 positions matching TRBD2. This CDR3 is built from 19 residues. Germline lookup yields CDR1 SGHTA and CDR2 FQGNSA. V shed 4 bases, J shed 1 base, and the junction held 18 bases outside the gene matches. The CDR3 DNA reads as TGTGCCAGCAGCTCCCAACGGGGGCGGGGGACTAGTATATCCTACGAGCAGTACTTC. Its protein is CASSSQRGRGTSISYEQYF.

The rearrangement uses TRBV6-5 and TRBJ2-7, with 9 bases matching TRBD1. Germline assignment: CDR1 MNHEY and CDR2 SVGAGI. Trimming took 2 bases from V and 3 from J; bases not matched to a gene: 8. The CDR3 runs 16 residues. Here the CDR3 DNA reads TGTGCCAGCAGTTACGGGGCCGGGACAGGGAACTACGAGCAGTACTTC. Translating it yields CASSYGAGTGNYEQYF.

The chain links TRBV7-6 to TRBJ2-7, with 11 nucleotides matching TRBD1. With V trimmed by 8 bases and J by 6 bases, 3 bases remained unmatched. Germline lookup yields CDR1 SGHVS and CDR2 FNYEAQ. The CDR3 consists of 12 residues. The CDR3 reads CASSGQGGEQYF. The CDR3 DNA reads TGTGCCAGCTCGGGACAGGGGGGCGAGCAGTACTTC.

V and J are TRBV7-2 and TRBJ2-3; TRBD2 matches at 7 bases. Looked up from germline, CDR1 is SGHTA and CDR2 is FQGNSA. The trim removed 3 bases at V and 0 bases at J, leaving 6 bases unmatched. CDR3 length: 16 amino acids. DNA of the CDR3: TGTGCCAGCAGCTTCCGTCTAGCGGTGAGCACAGATACGCAGTATTTT. It yields the protein CASSFRLAVSTDTQYF.

The chain links TRBV2 to TRBJ2-2, with TRBD2 matching 13 bases. The junction had 5 bases not matched to a gene; V was cut back by 10 bases and J by 6 bases. The CDR3 has 14 amino acids. Germline lookup yields CDR1 SNHLY and CDR2 FYNNEI. Here the CDR3 reads CATGLAGDSGELFF. Written as DNA, the CDR3 is TGTGCCACCGGACTAGCGGGAGATTCCGGGGAGCTGTTTTTT. Full variable domain (missing parts from reference TRBV2 and TRBJ2-2): EPEVTQTPSHQVTQMGQEVILRCVPISNHLYFYWYRQILGQKVEFLVSFYNNEISEKSEIFDDQFSVERPDGSNFTLKIRSTKLEDSAMYFCATGLAGDSGELFFGEGSRLTVL.

The rearrangement links TRBV18 to TRBJ1-1, with 8 bases lining up with TRBD1. This CDR3 spans 15 amino acids. Germline loops: CDR1 KGHSH, CDR2 LQKENI. V shed 3 bases and J 4 bases; nucleotides not matched to a gene: 7. The CDR3 sequence is CASSPGQGGSTEAFF. In DNA, the CDR3 is TGTGCCAGCTCACCTGGACAGGGAGGAAGCACTGAAGCTTTCTTT.

This chain connects TRBV5-4 to TRBJ2-7; possibly TRBD1 for D (6 bases). V was pared by 3 bases and J by 7 bases, with 14 bases between. The CDR3 extends over 13 amino acids. Germline V lookup: CDR1 SGHNT, CDR2 YYREEE (reference sequence). The CDR3 is CASSYDRFGEQYF. CDR3 DNA: TGTGCCAGCAGCTATGACAGGTTCGGAGAGCAGTACTTC. The full variable domain, with the rest looked up from reference TRBV5-4 and TRBJ2-7, is ETGVTQSPTHLIKTRGQQVTLRCSSQSGHNTVSWYQQALGQGPQFIFQYYREEENGRGNFPPRFSGLQFPNYSSELNVNALELDDSALYLCASSYDRFGEQYFGPGTRLTVT.

This clone turned up a few times. This sequence joins TRBV6-1 and TRBJ1-2; 9 nucleotides align to TRBD1. The CDR3 runs 15 residues. In germline, CDR1 is MNHNS, CDR2 SASEGT. V was pared by 6 bases and J by 4 bases, with 9 bases of the junction left unmatched. CDR3 in amino acids: CASREGTGGGYGYTF. CDR3 bases: TGTGCCAGCAGGGAGGGAACAGGGGGCGGCTATGGCTACACCTTC.

V gene TRBV7-3 combines with J gene TRBJ2-1; no clear D. Germline V gene data show CDR1 as SGHTA and CDR2 as FQGTGA. The CDR3 has 15 amino acids. V shed 6 bases and J shed 1 base, with 13 bases lying between them. The CDR3 bases are TGTGCCAGCAGTCTTATGGCCAGTTCCTACAATGAGCAGTTCTTC. Translated: CASSLMASSYNEQFF.

This clone was counted a few times. CDR3 nucleotides: TGTGCCAGCAGCCCCCAGCGCGGGCAAGAGACCCAGTACTTC. It codes for CASSPQRGQETQYF. The chain couples TRBV7-2 to TRBJ2-5; D is perhaps TRBD2 (5 bases). Germline assignment: CDR1 SGHTA and CDR2 FQGNSA. V lost 5 bases to trimming and J lost 2 bases, with 12 bases between them. This CDR3 is 14 amino acids long. Together with reference TRBV7-2 and TRBJ2-5, the CDR3 gives the full variable domain: GAGVSQSPSNKVTEKGKDVELRCDPISGHTALYWYRQSLGQGLEFLIYFQGNSAPDKSGLPSDRFSAERTGGSVSTLTIQRTQQEDSAVYLCASSPQRGQETQYFGPGTRLLVL.